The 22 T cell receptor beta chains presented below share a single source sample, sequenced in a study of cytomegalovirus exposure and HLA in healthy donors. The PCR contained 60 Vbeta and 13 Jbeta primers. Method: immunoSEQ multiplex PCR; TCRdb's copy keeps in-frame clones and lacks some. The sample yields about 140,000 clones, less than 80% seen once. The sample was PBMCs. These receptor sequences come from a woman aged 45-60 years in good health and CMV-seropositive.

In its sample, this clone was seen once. The CDR3 is CATSFPVPNEQFF. As DNA, the CDR3 is TGTGCCACCAGCTTTCCCGTCCCCAATGAGCAGTTCTTC. The chain carries TRBV15 and TRBJ2-1, with D hard to call. This CDR3 region has 13 residues. The germline CDR1 and CDR2 sequences are LNHNV and YYDKDF (reference sequence). Trimming took 5 bases from V and 6 from J, leaving 11 bases between them.

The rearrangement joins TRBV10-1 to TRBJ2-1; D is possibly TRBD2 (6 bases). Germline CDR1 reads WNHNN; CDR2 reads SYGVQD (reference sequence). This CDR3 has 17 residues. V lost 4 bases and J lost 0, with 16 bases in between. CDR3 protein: CASSAPPGTLSYNEQFF. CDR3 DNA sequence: TGCGCCAGCAGTGCTCCCCCCGGGACTCTCTCCTACAATGAGCAGTTCTTC.

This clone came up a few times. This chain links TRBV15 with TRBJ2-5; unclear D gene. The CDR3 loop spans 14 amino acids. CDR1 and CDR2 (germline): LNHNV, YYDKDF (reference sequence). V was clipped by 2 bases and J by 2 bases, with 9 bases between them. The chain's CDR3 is CATSRMERQETQYF. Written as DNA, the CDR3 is TGTGCCACCAGCAGAATGGAGCGACAAGAGACCCAGTACTTC.

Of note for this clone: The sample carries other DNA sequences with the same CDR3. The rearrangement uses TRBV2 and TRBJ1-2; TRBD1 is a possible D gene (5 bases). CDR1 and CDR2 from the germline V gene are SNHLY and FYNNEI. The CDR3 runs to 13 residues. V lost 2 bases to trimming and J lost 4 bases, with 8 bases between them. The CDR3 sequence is CASSETGSYGYTF. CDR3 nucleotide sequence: TGTGCCAGCAGTGAAACAGGAAGCTATGGCTACACCTTC. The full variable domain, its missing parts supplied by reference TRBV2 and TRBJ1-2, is EPEVTQTPSHQVTQMGQEVILRCVPISNHLYFYWYRQILGQKVEFLVSFYNNEISEKSEIFDDQFSVERPDGSNFTLKIRSTKLEDSAMYFCASSETGSYGYTFGSGTRLTVV.

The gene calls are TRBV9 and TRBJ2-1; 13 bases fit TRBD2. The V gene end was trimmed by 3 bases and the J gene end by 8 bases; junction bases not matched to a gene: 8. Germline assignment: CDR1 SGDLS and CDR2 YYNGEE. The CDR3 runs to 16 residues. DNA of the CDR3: TGTGCCAGCAGCGCACAACTAGCGGGGGGGGAGGATGAGCAGTTCTTC. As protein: CASSAQLAGGEDEQFF.

This CDR3 reads CASSIGTGQGQPQHF. The CDR3 nucleotides are TGTGCCAGCAGCATTGGGACAGGTCAGGGTCAGCCCCAGCATTTT. The chain carries TRBV2 and TRBJ1-5, with TRBD1 identical over 8 bases. Germline V gene lookup returns CDR1 SNHLY and CDR2 FYNNEI. The CDR3 contains 15 residues. V was clipped by 6 bases and J by 6 bases; unmatched bases: 10.

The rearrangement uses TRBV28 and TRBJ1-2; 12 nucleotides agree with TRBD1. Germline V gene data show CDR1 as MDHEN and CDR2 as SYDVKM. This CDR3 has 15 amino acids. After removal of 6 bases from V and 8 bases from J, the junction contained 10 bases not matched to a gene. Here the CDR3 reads CASRSGTGGDGGYTF. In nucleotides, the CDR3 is TGTGCCAGCAGGTCCGGGACAGGGGGCGATGGAGGCTACACCTTC.

CDR3 loop: CASSEALAGGLQETQYF. CDR3 DNA sequence: TGTGCCAGCAGTGAGGCACTAGCGGGGGGTCTTCAAGAGACCCAGTACTTC. V gene TRBV2 combines with J gene TRBJ2-5; 12 bases fit TRBD2. CDR1 SNHLY and CDR2 FYNNEI come from the germline V gene. V lost 3 bases to trimming and J lost 2 bases; unmatched junction nucleotides: 7. The CDR3 sequence is 17 residues long.

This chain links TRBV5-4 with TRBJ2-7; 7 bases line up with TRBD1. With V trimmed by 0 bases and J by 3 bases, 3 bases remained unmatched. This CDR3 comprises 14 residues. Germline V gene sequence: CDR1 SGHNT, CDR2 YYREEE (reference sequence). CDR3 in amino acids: CASSLGYRGYEQYF. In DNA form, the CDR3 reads TGTGCCAGCAGCTTGGGTTACAGGGGCTACGAGCAGTACTTC.

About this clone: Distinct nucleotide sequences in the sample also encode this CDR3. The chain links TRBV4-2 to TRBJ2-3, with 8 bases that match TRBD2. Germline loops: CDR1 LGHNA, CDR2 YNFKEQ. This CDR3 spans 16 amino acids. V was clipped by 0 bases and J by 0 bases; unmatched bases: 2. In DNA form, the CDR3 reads TGTGCCAGCAGCCAAGAGCTAGCGGGTAGCACAGATACGCAGTATTTT. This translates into CASSQELAGSTDTQYF.

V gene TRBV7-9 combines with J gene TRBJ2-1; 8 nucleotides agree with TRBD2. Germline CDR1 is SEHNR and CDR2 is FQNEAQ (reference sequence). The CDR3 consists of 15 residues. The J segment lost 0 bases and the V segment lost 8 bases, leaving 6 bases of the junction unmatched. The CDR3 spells CASYRGTSSYNEQFF. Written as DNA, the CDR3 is TGTGCCAGCTATCGGGGGACTAGCTCCTACAATGAGCAGTTCTTC.

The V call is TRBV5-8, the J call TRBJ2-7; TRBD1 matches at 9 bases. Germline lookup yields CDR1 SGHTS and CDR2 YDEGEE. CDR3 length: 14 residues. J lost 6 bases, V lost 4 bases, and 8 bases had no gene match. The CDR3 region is CASSKEGTGREQYF. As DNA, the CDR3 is TGTGCCAGCAGCAAGGAAGGGACAGGGCGCGAGCAGTACTTC.

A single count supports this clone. The CDR3 DNA reads as TGTGCCAGCAGCTTGGCTAGCGGGGCAGAGACCCAGTACTTC. Its translation: CASSLASGAETQYF. This sequence joins TRBV5-6 and TRBJ2-5; 9 nucleotides agree with TRBD2. J was trimmed by 4 bases and V by 0 bases; bases with no gene match: 1. This CDR3 spans 14 amino acids. The germline V gene has CDR1 SGHDT and CDR2 YYEEEE.

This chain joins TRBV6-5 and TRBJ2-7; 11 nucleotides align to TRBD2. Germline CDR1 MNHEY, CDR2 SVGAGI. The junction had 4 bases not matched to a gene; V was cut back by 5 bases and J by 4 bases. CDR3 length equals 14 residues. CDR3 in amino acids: CASSLWTSGYEQYF. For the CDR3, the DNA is TGTGCCAGCAGTCTCTGGACTAGCGGGTACGAGCAGTACTTC.

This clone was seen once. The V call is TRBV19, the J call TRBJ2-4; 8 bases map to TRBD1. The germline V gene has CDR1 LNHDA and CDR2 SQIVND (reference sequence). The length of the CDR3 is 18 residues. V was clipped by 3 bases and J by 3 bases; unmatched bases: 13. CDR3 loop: CASSIGQGFLLGKNIQYF. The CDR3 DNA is TGTGCCAGTAGTATTGGACAGGGCTTTCTTTTGGGCAAAAACATTCAGTACTTC.

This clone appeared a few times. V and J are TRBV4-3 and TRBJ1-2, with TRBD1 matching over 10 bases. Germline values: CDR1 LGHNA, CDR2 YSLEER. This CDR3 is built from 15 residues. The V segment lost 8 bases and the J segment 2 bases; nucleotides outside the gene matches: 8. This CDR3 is CASQHPGQGNYGYTF. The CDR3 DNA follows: TGCGCCAGCCAACATCCGGGACAGGGGAACTATGGCTACACCTTC.

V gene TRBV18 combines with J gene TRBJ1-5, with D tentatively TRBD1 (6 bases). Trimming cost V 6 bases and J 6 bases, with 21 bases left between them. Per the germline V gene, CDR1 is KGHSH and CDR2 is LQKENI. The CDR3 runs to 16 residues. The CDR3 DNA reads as TGTGCCAGCTCCCTTACCCCCAGGGGCGGGAGTCAGCCCCAGCATTTT. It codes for CASSLTPRGGSQPQHF.

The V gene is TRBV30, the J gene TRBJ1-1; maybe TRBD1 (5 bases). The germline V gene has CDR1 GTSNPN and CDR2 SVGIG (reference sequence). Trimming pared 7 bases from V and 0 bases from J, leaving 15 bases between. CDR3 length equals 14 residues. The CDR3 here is CAFTPDRLNTEAFF. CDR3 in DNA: TGTGCCTTTACCCCTGACAGATTGAACACTGAAGCTTTCTTT. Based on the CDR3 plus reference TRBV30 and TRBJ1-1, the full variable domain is SQTIHQWPATLVQPVGSPLSLECTVEGTSNPNLYWYRQAAGRGLQLLFYSVGIGQISSEVPQNLSASRPQDRQFILSSKKLLLSDSGFYLCAFTPDRLNTEAFFGQGTRLTVV.

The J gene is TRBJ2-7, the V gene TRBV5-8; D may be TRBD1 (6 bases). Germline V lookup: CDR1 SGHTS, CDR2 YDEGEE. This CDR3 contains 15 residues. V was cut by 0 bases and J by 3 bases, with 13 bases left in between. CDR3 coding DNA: TGTGCCAGCAGCTTGGTGGGGCAGGGGAACTACGAGCAGTACTTC. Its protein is CASSLVGQGNYEQYF.

The CDR3 region has the DNA TGTGCCAGCAGCTTGGGGACTAGCTTAGAAACCCAGTACTTC. This sequence encodes CASSLGTSLETQYF. This sequence joins TRBV5-6 and TRBJ2-5; 8 nucleotides line up with TRBD2. V trimming: 0 bases; J trimming: 8 bases; junction bases outside the gene matches: 6. From germline, CDR1 is SGHDT and CDR2 YYEEEE. The CDR3 totals 14 residues.

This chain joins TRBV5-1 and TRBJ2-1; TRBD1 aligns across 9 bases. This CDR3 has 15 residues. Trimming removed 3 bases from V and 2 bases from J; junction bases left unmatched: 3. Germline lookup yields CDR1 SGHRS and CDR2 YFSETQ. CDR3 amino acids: CASSWDRVAYNEQFF. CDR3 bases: TGCGCCAGCAGCTGGGACAGGGTGGCCTACAATGAGCAGTTCTTC. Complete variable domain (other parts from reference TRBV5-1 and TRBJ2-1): KAGVTQTPRYLIKTRGQQVTLSCSPISGHRSVSWYQQTPGQGLQFLFEYFSETQRNKGNFPGRFSGRQFSNSRSEMNVSTLELGDSALYLCASSWDRVAYNEQFFGPGTRLTVL.

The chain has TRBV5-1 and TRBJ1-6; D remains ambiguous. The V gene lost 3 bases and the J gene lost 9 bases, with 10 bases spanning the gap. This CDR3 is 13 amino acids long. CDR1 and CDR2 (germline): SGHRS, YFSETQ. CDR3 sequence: CASSSRTSSPLHF. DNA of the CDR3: TGCGCCAGCAGCTCAAGGACTTCTTCACCCCTCCACTTT.